These 27 T cell receptor beta chains originate from one sample sequenced in a study of cytomegalovirus exposure and HLA in healthy donors (dated by TCRdb to about 2017). Library construction relied on the immunoSEQ multiplex PCR assay. For the multiplex PCR, a mixture combining 60 forward primers for TCR Vbeta segments and 13 reverse primers for TCR Jbeta segments was used. TCRdb holds this immuneACCESS table with in-frame rearrangements only. Some clones are missing; in checked studies, unresolved V genes explain under half, and the rest has no known cause. The sample table holds about 270,000 clones, of which roughly 88% were seen once. The top ten clonotypes cover approximately 4.3% of the sample. The source material was PBMCs. These receptors all stem from a man aged 40-49 years in good health and CMV-seropositive.

The rearrangement joins TRBV5-1 to TRBJ2-3, with 12 bases lining up with TRBD2. The V and J ends lost 2 bases and 1 base, in that order; junction bases with no gene match: 11. The V gene's germline CDR1 is SGHRS and CDR2 YFSETQ. This CDR3 contains 19 residues. Here the CDR3 reads CASSLTRLAGVRGTDTQYF. The DNA for the CDR3 is TGCGCCAGCAGCTTAACCCGACTAGCGGGAGTAAGGGGCACAGATACGCAGTATTTT.

The rearrangement joins TRBV4-1 to TRBJ1-2; D gene uncertain. V gave up 5 bases and J gave up 5 bases, with 15 bases separating them. Germline V gene data show CDR1 as MGHRA and CDR2 as YSYEKL. The CDR3 runs to 14 residues. CDR3 loop: CASSTRVEGYGYTF. In DNA, the CDR3 is TGCGCCAGCAGCACCAGAGTTGAGGGTTATGGCTACACCTTC.

The chain has TRBV2 and TRBJ1-5, with a weak D call TRBD1 (6 bases). The CDR3 runs 12 residues. V lost 5 bases to trimming and J lost 9 bases, with 11 bases between them. In germline, CDR1 is SNHLY, CDR2 FYNNEI. DNA for the CDR3: TGTGCCAGCAGTCCACAGGGACGGCCCCAGCATTTT. Translated: CASSPQGRPQHF.

This chain links TRBV7-9 with TRBJ2-5, with a weak D call TRBD1 (5 bases). The V gene lost 3 bases and the J gene lost 5 bases, with 13 bases spanning the gap. The CDR3 runs to 14 residues. Looked up from germline, CDR1 is SEHNR and CDR2 is FQNEAQ (reference sequence). As DNA, the CDR3 is TGTGCCAGCAGCTTGGCAGGGCTGATTGAGACCCAGTACTTC. Translation: CASSLAGLIETQYF.

The J gene is TRBJ2-7, the V gene TRBV15, with D perhaps matching TRBD1 (5 bases). Germline-derived CDR1 and CDR2 are LNHNV and YYDKDF (reference sequence). V was cut by 2 bases and J by 0 bases, with 17 bases left in between. This CDR3 is 17 amino acids long. In DNA, the CDR3 is TGTGCCACCAGCAGATCTCGCAGGGTCTTTAGCTCCTACGAGCAGTACTTC. Protein sequence: CATSRSRRVFSSYEQYF. Full variable domain (missing parts from reference TRBV15 and TRBJ2-7): DAMVIQNPRYQVTQFGKPVTLSCSQTLNHNVMYWYQQKSSQAPKLLFHYYDKDFNNEADTPDNFQSRRPNTSFCFLDIRSPGLGDTAMYLCATSRSRRVFSSYEQYFGPGTRLTVT.

The rearrangement links TRBV6-5 to TRBJ2-5; D gene unclear. The CDR3 covers 13 residues. CDR1 and CDR2 (germline): MNHEY, SVGAGI. Trimming removed 2 bases from V and 4 bases from J, with 8 bases in between. The CDR3 loop reads CASSYLSGETQYF. The DNA for the CDR3 is TGTGCCAGCAGTTACCTCTCGGGAGAGACCCAGTACTTC.

The chain employs TRBV6-5 and TRBJ1-1; D possibly corresponds to TRBD1 (6 bases). The CDR3 is 13 amino acids. The germline V gene has CDR1 MNHEY and CDR2 SVGAGI. Trimming left V 2 bases short and J 5 bases short, with 9 bases between. The chain's CDR3 is CASSYNRETEAFF. CDR3 nucleotide sequence: TGTGCCAGCAGTTACAACAGGGAAACTGAAGCTTTCTTT.

The rearrangement uses TRBV28 and TRBJ1-5, with D maybe TRBD1 (5 bases). The germline gives CDR1 MDHEN, CDR2 SYDVKM. This CDR3 has 16 amino acids. The germline V and J ends were trimmed by 1 base and 3 bases, with 13 bases remaining between them. The DNA for the CDR3 is TGTGCCAGCAGTTTATCGTCGCGGGGGGACAATCAGCCCCAGCATTTT. This translates into CASSLSSRGDNQPQHF.

This clone was seen a few times. This chain joins TRBV2 and TRBJ2-7, with 8 bases matching TRBD1. V dropped 0 bases and J dropped 3; count of bases not matched to a gene: 7. The CDR3 runs 16 residues. Germline-derived CDR1 and CDR2 are SNHLY and FYNNEI. CDR3 nucleotides: TGTGCCAGCAGTGAAGCATGGACAGGGATGAACTACGAGCAGTACTTC. Encoded protein: CASSEAWTGMNYEQYF.

This clone was recorded a few times. The V and J genes are TRBV5-1 and TRBJ1-1; D unresolved. V lost 0 bases, J lost 4 bases, and 10 bases lay in between. Germline loops: CDR1 SGHRS, CDR2 YFSETQ. The CDR3 runs 14 residues. DNA of the CDR3: TGCGCCAGCAGCTTGGCCGAGGGATTCACTGAAGCTTTCTTT. Protein product: CASSLAEGFTEAFF.

The V call is TRBV9, the J call TRBJ2-1, with D maybe TRBD2 (5 bases). V lost 3 bases to trimming and J lost 9 bases, with 10 bases between them. CDR3 size: 12 residues. In germline, CDR1 is SGDLS, CDR2 YYNGEE. The CDR3 is CASSGGPGEQFF. DNA for the CDR3: TGTGCCAGCAGCGGAGGGCCGGGTGAGCAGTTCTTC.

This clone has only one observation. The chain employs TRBV28 and TRBJ2-7; 7 bases are a match to TRBD1. The ends lost 6 bases at V and 3 bases at J; junction bases unmatched: 2. The CDR3 consists of 12 residues. Germline CDR1 reads MDHEN; CDR2 reads SYDVKM. This CDR3 reads CASSDRDYEQYF. The CDR3 nucleotides read TGTGCCAGCAGCGACAGGGACTACGAGCAGTACTTC.

This sequence joins TRBV11-2 and TRBJ2-5; possible D gene TRBD1, 5 bases. CDR3 length: 16 residues. Trimming stripped 0 bases from V and 5 bases from J, with 16 bases between. From germline, CDR1 is SGHAT and CDR2 FQNNGV. CDR3 sequence: CASSLDQGPGWETQYF. CDR3 sequence (DNA): TGTGCCAGCAGCTTAGATCAAGGTCCAGGGTGGGAGACCCAGTACTTC.

The rearrangement links TRBV11-2 to TRBJ2-1; a possible D gene is TRBD2 (5 bases). This CDR3 spans 15 amino acids. Germline assignment: CDR1 SGHAT and CDR2 FQNNGV. Trimming cost V 5 bases and J 4 bases, with 15 bases left between them. Written as DNA, the CDR3 is TGTGCCAGCAGCCTAGGAGGAGGCCTTTACAATGAGCAGTTCTTC. It encodes CASSLGGGLYNEQFF.

The chain recombines TRBV7-3 with TRBJ2-1, with D tentatively TRBD1 (6 bases). The V and J ends lost 0 bases and 10 bases respectively, with 10 bases between them. Germline lookup yields CDR1 SGHTA and CDR2 FQGTGA. This CDR3 contains 13 residues. For the CDR3, the DNA is TGTGCCAGCAGCTTAACTGTTGGGGGCGAGCAGTTCTTC. Protein product: CASSLTVGGEQFF.

This clone was counted a few times. This rearrangement joins TRBV5-1 to TRBJ2-6; the D gene is possibly TRBD1 (6 bases). The CDR3 runs 16 residues. In germline, CDR1 is SGHRS, CDR2 YFSETQ. Deletions cut 4 bases from V and 1 base from J, with 12 bases between. The CDR3 DNA follows: TGCGCCAGCAGCCCCGGGACACATTCTGGGGCCAACGTCCTGACTTTC. Its translation is CASSPGTHSGANVLTF.

This chain uses TRBV13 with TRBJ2-5; TRBD2 might be the D (5 bases). Trimming removed 1 base at V and 5 bases at J, with 11 bases between. Germline V gene lookup returns CDR1 PRHDT and CDR2 FYEKMQ (reference sequence). CDR3 size: 14 residues. The CDR3 sequence: CASSLEARGETQYF. CDR3 DNA sequence: TGTGCCAGCAGCTTAGAAGCCCGCGGGGAGACCCAGTACTTC.

Only a few counts were recorded for this clone. V gene TRBV11-2 combines with J gene TRBJ2-3; D call uncertain. CDR1 is SGHAT and CDR2 is FQNNGV in the germline V gene. Trimming left V 1 base short and J 0 bases short, with 11 bases between. There are 16 residues in the CDR3. In nucleotides, the CDR3 is TGTGCCAGCAGCTTAGGTCAGGCGTCTAGCACAGATACGCAGTATTTT. Residues: CASSLGQASSTDTQYF.

The chain couples TRBV28 to TRBJ1-5; TRBD1 matches 8 bases. V gave up 7 bases and J gave up 0 bases; unmatched junction bases: 5. Germline V lookup: CDR1 MDHEN, CDR2 SYDVKM. The CDR3 contains 15 residues. The DNA for the CDR3 is TGTGCCAGCAATGTGGACAGGGTTAGCAATCAGCCCCAGCATTTT. Protein sequence: CASNVDRVSNQPQHF. Full variable domain (remainder filled in from reference TRBV28 and TRBJ1-5): DVKVTQSSRYLVKRTGEKVFLECVQDMDHENMFWYRQDPGLGLRLIYFSYDVKMKEKGDIPEGYSVSREKKERFSLILESASTNQTSMYLCASNVDRVSNQPQHFGDGTRLSIL.

This chain connects TRBV28 to TRBJ1-1, with 10 bases fitting TRBD1. V gave up 3 bases and J gave up 3 bases; unmatched junction bases: 7. Germline V gene data show CDR1 as MDHEN and CDR2 as SYDVKM. CDR3 length equals 16 residues. Here the CDR3 reads CASSFPSTGGYTEAFF. The CDR3 DNA sequence: TGTGCCAGCAGTTTTCCATCGACAGGGGGCTACACTGAAGCTTTCTTT.

V is TRBV27 and J is TRBJ2-7, with 11 bases that match TRBD1. V lost 0 bases and J lost 2; bases outside the gene matches: 3. Germline assignment: CDR1 MNHEY and CDR2 SMNVEV (reference sequence). This CDR3 has 16 residues. CDR3 region: CASSLSGTGGTYEQYF. CDR3 DNA sequence: TGTGCCAGCAGTTTATCGGGGACAGGGGGGACCTACGAGCAGTACTTC.

The J gene is TRBJ2-1, the V gene TRBV7-6; D possibly corresponds to TRBD1 (5 bases). This CDR3 has 16 amino acids. The germline V and J ends were trimmed by 6 bases and 0 bases, with 15 bases remaining between them. From germline, CDR1 is SGHVS and CDR2 FNYEAQ. The CDR3 loop is CASRPTGQSSYNEQFF. The CDR3 region has the DNA TGTGCCAGCAGGCCTACTGGACAAAGCTCCTACAATGAGCAGTTCTTC.

J is TRBJ2-1 and V is TRBV27; D possibly corresponds to TRBD2 (6 bases). The CDR3 covers 14 residues. Per the germline V gene, CDR1 is MNHEY and CDR2 is SMNVEV (reference sequence). V was shortened by 7 bases and J by 5 bases, with 15 bases between the two germline ends. Written as DNA, the CDR3 is TGTGCCAGCAAAACGACGGGACTTAACAATGAGCAGTTCTTC. Its protein product is CASKTTGLNNEQFF.

This chain links TRBV28 with TRBJ1-1; the D gene is possibly TRBD1 (6 bases). Germline CDR1 is MDHEN and CDR2 is SYDVKM. This CDR3 spans 13 amino acids. With 5 bases removed from V and 4 bases from J, the gap between germline ends came to 11 bases. CDR3 region: CASSTGLGTEAFF. Written as DNA, the CDR3 is TGTGCCAGCAGTACAGGGCTCGGCACTGAAGCTTTCTTT.

The chain is built from TRBV11-2 and TRBJ1-3; perhaps TRBD1 as D (5 bases). CDR3 length equals 18 residues. Trimming took off 4 bases at V and 1 base at J, with 20 bases between the two ends. Per germline, CDR1 SGHAT and CDR2 FQNNGV. The CDR3 DNA follows: TGTGCCAGCAGCTCTAAGGGATGGACACCCGTTTCTGGAAACACCATATATTTT. It yields the protein CASSSKGWTPVSGNTIYF.

The sample holds a few counts of this clone. The rearrangement uses TRBV28 and TRBJ2-1; 8 bases are a match to TRBD2. This CDR3 contains 16 residues. CDR1 and CDR2 from the germline V gene are MDHEN and SYDVKM. The V gene end was trimmed by 0 bases and the J gene end by 6 bases; junction bases not matched to a gene: 7. The CDR3 protein is CASSLWGSGSGNEQFF. Written as DNA, the CDR3 is TGTGCCAGCAGTTTATGGGGCAGCGGGAGCGGCAATGAGCAGTTCTTC.

The V and J genes are TRBV6-5 and TRBJ2-3; 7 bases map to TRBD2. J was trimmed by 4 bases and V by 5 bases; bases with no gene match: 9. CDR1 and CDR2 (germline): MNHEY, SVGAGI. This CDR3 spans 15 amino acids. The CDR3 region has the DNA TGTGCCAGCAGTCCCGGGCTCAGCGGGGCAGATACGCAGTATTTT. Its protein product is CASSPGLSGADTQYF.